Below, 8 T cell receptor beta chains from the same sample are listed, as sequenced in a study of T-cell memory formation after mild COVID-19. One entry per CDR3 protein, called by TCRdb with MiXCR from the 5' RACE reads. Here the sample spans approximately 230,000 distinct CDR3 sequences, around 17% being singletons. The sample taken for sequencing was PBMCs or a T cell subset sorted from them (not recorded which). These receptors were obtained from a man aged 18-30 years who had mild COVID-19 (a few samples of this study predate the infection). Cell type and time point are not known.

The CDR3 region has the DNA TGTGCCAGCAGTAACTGGGACAGGGGGATAGGGGGCTACACCTTC. It encodes CASSNWDRGIGGYTF. J is TRBJ1-2 and V is TRBV12-3 or TRBV12-4, with 11 bases aligning to TRBD1. This CDR3 comprises 15 residues. The V segment lost 5 bases and the J segment 8 bases; nucleotides outside the gene matches: 10.

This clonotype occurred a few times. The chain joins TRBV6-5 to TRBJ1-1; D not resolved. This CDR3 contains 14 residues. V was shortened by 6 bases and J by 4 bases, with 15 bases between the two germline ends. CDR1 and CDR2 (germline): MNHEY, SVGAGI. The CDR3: CASRRPSFGTEAFF. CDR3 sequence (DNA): TGTGCCAGCAGACGACCGAGCTTCGGCACTGAAGCTTTCTTT.

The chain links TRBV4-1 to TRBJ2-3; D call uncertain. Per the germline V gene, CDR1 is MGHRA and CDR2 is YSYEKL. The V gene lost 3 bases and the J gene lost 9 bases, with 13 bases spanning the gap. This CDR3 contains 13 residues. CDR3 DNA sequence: TGCGCCAGCAGCCACCGTAGACCCTTGACGCAGTATTTT. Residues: CASSHRRPLTQYF.

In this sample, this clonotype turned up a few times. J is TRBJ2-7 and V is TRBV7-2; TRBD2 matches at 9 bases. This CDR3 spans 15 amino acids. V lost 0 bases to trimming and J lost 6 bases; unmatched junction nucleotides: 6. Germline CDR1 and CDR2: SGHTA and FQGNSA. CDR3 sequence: CASSLASGGPSEQYF. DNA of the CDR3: TGTGCCAGCAGCTTAGCTAGCGGGGGACCTTCCGAGCAGTACTTC. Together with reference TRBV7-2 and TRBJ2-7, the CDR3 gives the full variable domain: GAGVSQSPSNKVTEKGKDVELRCDPISGHTALYWYRQSLGQGLEFLIYFQGNSAPDKSGLPSDRFSAERTGGSVSTLTIQRTQQEDSAVYLCASSLASGGPSEQYFGPGTRLTVT.

The CDR3 protein is CASSLPLGGGEAFF. CDR3 nucleotide sequence: TGCGCCAGCAGCTTGCCCCTAGGCGGGGGAGAAGCTTTCTTT. V is TRBV5-1 and J is TRBJ1-1; tentative D call: TRBD1 (5 bases). The V gene's germline CDR1 is SGHRS and CDR2 YFSETQ. Trimming took 1 base from V and 8 from J, leaving 15 bases between them. The CDR3 contains 14 residues.

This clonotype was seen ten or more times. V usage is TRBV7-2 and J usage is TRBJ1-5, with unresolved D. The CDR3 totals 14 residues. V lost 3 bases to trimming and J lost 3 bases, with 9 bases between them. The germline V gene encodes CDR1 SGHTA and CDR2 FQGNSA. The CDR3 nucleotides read TGTGCCAGCAGCTTTTCGCGGTCCAATCAGCCCCAGCATTTT. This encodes CASSFSRSNQPQHF.

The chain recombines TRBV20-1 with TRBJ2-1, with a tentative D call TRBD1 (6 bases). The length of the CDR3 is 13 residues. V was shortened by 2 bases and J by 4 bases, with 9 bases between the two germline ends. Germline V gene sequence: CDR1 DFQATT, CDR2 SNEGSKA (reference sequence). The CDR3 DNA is TGCAGTGCTAGAAAGCAGGGGTACAATGAGCAGTTCTTC. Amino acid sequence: CSARKQGYNEQFF.

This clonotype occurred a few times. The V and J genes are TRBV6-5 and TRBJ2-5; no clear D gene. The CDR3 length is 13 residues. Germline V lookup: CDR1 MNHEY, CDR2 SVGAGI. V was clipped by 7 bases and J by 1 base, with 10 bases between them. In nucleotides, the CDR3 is TGTGCCAGCACCCCCCGGGCCCAAGAGACCCAGTACTTC. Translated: CASTPRAQETQYF.